This T cell receptor (beta chain) was sequenced during a study of blood T cell repertoires in COVID-19. Study-wide background: Acute and convalescent COVID-19 samples came from the United States, Italy and Spain.

CDR1 SGHTA and CDR2 FQGTGA come from the germline V gene. V was pared by 2 bases and J by 3 bases, with 6 bases of the junction left unmatched. The CDR3 has 16 amino acids. This clone occurred once. Authors' methods: Estimation of nucleated cell counts relied on the amplification of reference gene primers. Some clones are missing from TCRdb's copy, which holds only in-frame ones; the method was immunoSEQ multiplex PCR. V, J and clone size are taken as reported in that table, and D and trimming were inferred from the DNA itself. The repertoire includes about 140,000 clones, around nine tenths of them detected once, and 1.5% to 2% sits in the top ten.

The receptor was derived from a woman between 45 and 65 years old with acute or convalescent COVID-19. The gene calls are TRBV7-3 and TRBJ1-4; TRBD1 matches at 7 bases. Source material: peripheral blood. The CDR3 region has the DNA TGTGCCAGCAGCTTACAACAGGGGCGGCCTAATGAAAAACTGTTTTTT. The encoded protein is CASSLQQGRPNEKLFF.